The rows below give T cell receptor beta chains drawn from one sample of a study of identifying expanded T cells in peripheral blood. Only in-frame clones appear in the TCRdb table, and some are missing; sequencing was by immunoSEQ multiplex PCR. The sample consists of 100,000 to 150,000 clones, about 86% of them appearing once. The sample was blood. Receptors originate from a person aged 18 to 70 in good health. Both conserved end residues are part of each CDR3. A D gene is named only where the DNA matches it firmly. Not all rows give a size; the values are once, few, many and, for expanded clones, a class.

j_call,clone_size,d_call,v_call,cdr3_aa,cdr3_nt
TRBJ2-7,-,TRBD2,TRBV6-1,CASSERGGIYEQYF,TGTGCCAGCAGTGAACGGGGAGGGATCTACGAGCAGTACTTC
TRBJ1-1,-,-,TRBV2,CGWLTGAEAFF,TGTGGGTGGTTAACGGGGGCTGAAGCTTTCTTT
TRBJ1-2,once,TRBD1,TRBV19,CASSLRSQGAWDGYTF,TGTGCCAGTAGCCTAAGATCACAGGGGGCGTGGGATGGCTACACCTTC
TRBJ1-1,-,-,TRBV19,CASSISGGLEAFF,TGTGCCAGTAGTATTTCGGGGGGCCTTGAAGCTTTCTTT
TRBJ1-2,-,-,TRBV28,CASSPQGGVNYGYTF,TGTGCCAGCAGTCCGCAGGGCGGGGTAAACTATGGCTACACCTTC
TRBJ1-1,-,-,TRBV4-2,CASSQDRKNTEAFF,TGTGCCAGCAGCCAAGACCGGAAGAACACTGAAGCTTTCTTT
TRBJ1-5,-,TRBD1,TRBV19,CASSNDRVQPQHF,TGTGCCAGTAGTAACGACAGGGTTCAGCCCCAGCATTTT
TRBJ1-1,-,TRBD1,TRBV6-1,CASSEALRDRGNTEAFF,TGTGCCAGCAGTGAAGCGCTTCGGGACAGGGGGAACACTGAAGCTTTCTTT
TRBJ2-5,-,TRBD1,TRBV7-2,CASSLVKGGGETQYF,TGTGCCAGCAGCTTAGTAAAAGGGGGCGGGGAGACCCAGTACTTC
TRBJ2-7,-,-,TRBV19,CASSPPTGKRYEQYF,TGTGCCAGTAGTCCCCCGACAGGTAAAAGATACGAGCAGTACTTC
TRBJ1-6,-,-,TRBV11-3,CASSQGNYNSPLHF,TGTGCCAGCAGCCAAGGGAACTATAATTCACCCCTCCACTTT
TRBJ1-3,-,-,TRBV18,CASSPRGPRGSGNTIYF,TGTGCCAGCTCACCAAGGGGCCCCAGGGGTTCTGGAAACACCATATATTTT
TRBJ2-7,-,TRBD1,TRBV6-1,CASQDRVFYEQYF,TGTGCCAGCCAGGACAGGGTCTTCTACGAGCAGTACTTC
TRBJ1-5,-,-,TRBV21-1,CASSKVQSKAGVNQPQHF,TGTGCCAGCAGCAAAGTGCAAAGTAAAGCAGGAGTGAATCAGCCCCAGCATTTT
TRBJ1-3,-,-,TRBV5-4,CASSLAVGNTIYF,TGTGCCAGCAGCTTGGCGGTTGGAAACACCATATATTTT
TRBJ1-1,few,-,TRBV30,CAWSVRGSEAFF,TGTGCCTGGAGTGTACGTGGGAGTGAAGCTTTCTTT
TRBJ1-2,few,-,TRBV10-1,CASSERREGAYTF,TGCGCCAGCAGTGAAAGACGGGAAGGAGCATACACCTTC
TRBJ1-5,-,TRBD1,TRBV29-1,CSVRQGAEQPQHF,TGCAGCGTTCGCCAGGGGGCTGAGCAGCCCCAGCATTTT
TRBJ2-7,-,TRBD2,TRBV7-7,CASSQGASGGFEQYF,TGTGCCAGCAGCCAGGGGGCTAGCGGGGGTTTCGAGCAGTACTTC
TRBJ1-3,-,TRBD1,TRBV2,CASSEGQGLGNTIYF,TGTGCCAGCAGTGAGGGACAGGGCCTTGGAAACACCATATATTTT
TRBJ1-5,-,-,TRBV18,CASSPRESNQPQHF,TGTGCCAGCTCACCCAGGGAGAGCAATCAGCCCCAGCATTTT
TRBJ2-7,-,TRBD2,TRBV6-1,CASSEALLAGPYEQYF,TGTGCCAGCAGTGAAGCGCTACTAGCGGGACCCTACGAGCAGTACTTC
TRBJ1-1,-,-,TRBV7-3,CASSSQALNTEAFF,TGTGCCAGCAGCTCGCAGGCGCTGAACACTGAAGCTTTCTTT
TRBJ2-7,-,-,TRBV5-4,CASSLDGASSYEQYF,TGTGCCAGCAGCTTGGATGGCGCAAGCTCCTACGAGCAGTACTTC
TRBJ2-6,once,-,TRBV9,CASSVGAGIISGANVLTF,TGTGCCAGCAGCGTAGGGGCAGGGATTATTTCTGGGGCCAACGTCCTGACTTTC
TRBJ2-7,few,TRBD1,TRBV18,CASSPRQGSEQYF,TGTGCCAGCTCACCTAGACAGGGAAGCGAGCAGTACTTC